The 23 T cell receptor beta chains given below trace back to one sample, sequenced in a study of shared clonotypes between healthy human individuals. The repertoire was sequenced with immunoSEQ multiplex PCR; TCRdb's copy has only in-frame clones and lacks some. This table has a few million clones, more than 90% appearing once. The sequenced sample consisted of naive CD4+ T cells sorted from blood. Subset of the sample: CD45RA+ positively selected. The receptors come from a man aged 18 to 30 in good health.

As regards this clone: This specimen includes other DNA sequences encoding the same CDR3. The chain recombines TRBV6-1 with TRBJ1-5, with 9 bases that match TRBD1. Germline V gives CDR1 MNHNS, CDR2 SASEGT. This CDR3 has 14 residues. V lost 6 bases and J lost 3; bases outside the gene matches: 3. The CDR3 loop is CASSGTGNNQPQHF. The CDR3 bases are TGTGCCAGCAGCGGGACAGGGAACAATCAGCCCCAGCATTTT.

V and J are TRBV7-3 and TRBJ1-2, with 10 bases fitting TRBD1. Germline loops: CDR1 SGHTA, CDR2 FQGTGA. V dropped 5 bases and J dropped 6; count of bases not matched to a gene: 6. There are 14 residues in the CDR3. The CDR3 reads CASSPGQGLNGYTF. Here the CDR3 DNA reads TGTGCCAGCAGCCCGGGACAGGGGCTTAATGGCTACACCTTC.

The chain links TRBV27 to TRBJ2-4; the D gene is possibly TRBD2 (6 bases). This CDR3 has 16 amino acids. Trimming left V 5 bases short and J 2 bases short, with 16 bases between. The germline gives CDR1 MNHEY, CDR2 SMNVEV (reference sequence). This CDR3 is CASSPRGSGPKNIQYF. CDR3 coding DNA: TGTGCCAGCAGTCCACGCGGTAGCGGCCCCAAAAACATTCAGTACTTC.

Concerning this clone: One junction end disagrees with the germline gene, perhaps due to a read error. The genes are TRBV30 and TRBJ2-7; D is undetermined. The CDR3 consists of 12 residues. CDR1 and CDR2 from the germline V gene are GTSNPN and SVGIG (reference sequence). CDR3 in amino acids: CAWSVAGYPRGF. The CDR3 DNA reads TGTGCCTGGAGTGTAGCCGGCTATCCCCGTGGCTTC.

This rearrangement joins TRBV19 to TRBJ1-1; 7 nucleotides line up with TRBD1. Trimming at V came to 3 bases and at J to 4 bases, leaving 8 bases not matched to a gene. This CDR3 contains 15 residues. The germline V gene has CDR1 LNHDA and CDR2 SQIVND (reference sequence). CDR3 sequence: CASSIPNRGTTEAFF. CDR3 DNA: TGTGCCAGTAGTATCCCCAACAGGGGAACCACTGAAGCTTTCTTT.

The V and J genes are TRBV9 and TRBJ2-3; D remains ambiguous. The CDR3 length is 8 residues. Trimming left V 10 bases short and J 10 bases short, with 7 bases between. CDR1 and CDR2 from the germline V gene are SGDLS and YYNGEE. CDR3 bases: TGTGCCCCCACAGCGCAGTATTTT. Translation: CAPTAQYF.

The chain is built from TRBV27 and TRBJ2-5; 9 bases line up with TRBD1. The better agreement between TRBJ2-7 and the DNA end casts doubt on the J call. This CDR3 spans 14 amino acids. The germline V gene encodes CDR1 MNHEY and CDR2 SMNVEV (reference sequence). The CDR3 bases are TGTGCCAGCAGTTTAGGACAGGGGACCTACGAGCAGTACTTC. It yields the protein CASSLGQGTYEQYF.

The chain links TRBV4-1 to TRBJ2-2; 9 positions agree with TRBD1. CDR1 is MGHRA, CDR2 YSYEKL, per germline. The CDR3 has 16 residues. V shed 2 bases and J 2 bases; nucleotides not matched to a gene: 3. CDR3 sequence (DNA): TGCGCCAGCAGCCAACGGACAGGGGCAAACACCGGGGAGCTGTTTTTT. Protein product: CASSQRTGANTGELFF.

Comments on this clone: The same CDR3 arises from other DNA sequences in this sample as well. The V and J genes are TRBV5-6 and TRBJ1-5, with unresolved D. This CDR3 comprises 13 residues. CDR1 is SGHDT and CDR2 is YYEEEE in the germline V gene. Trimming pared 4 bases from V and 4 bases from J, leaving 9 bases between. The CDR3 sequence: CASSLGRNQPQHF. DNA of the CDR3: TGTGCCAGCAGCCTCGGACGGAATCAGCCCCAGCATTTT.

The chain has TRBV5-8 and TRBJ1-1; D is perhaps TRBD1 (6 bases). Germline V gene data show CDR1 as SGHTS and CDR2 as YDEGEE. The CDR3 is made up of 18 amino acids. Trimming removed 4 bases at V and 1 base at J, with 23 bases between. The CDR3, as DNA: TGTGCCAGCAGCGGGGACGGCAGGGGCGTCATTCGGAACACTGAAGCTTTCTTT. Encoded protein: CASSGDGRGVIRNTEAFF.

The rearrangement joins TRBV7-8 to TRBJ1-1, with a weak D call TRBD1 (5 bases). The CDR3 runs to 13 residues. From germline, CDR1 is SGHVS and CDR2 FQNEAQ. Trimming took off 3 bases at V and 3 bases at J, with 8 bases between the two ends. The CDR3 nucleotides read TGTGCCAGCAGCTTGGGGGTTCACACTGAAGCTTTCTTT. Amino acid sequence: CASSLGVHTEAFF.

The rearrangement uses TRBV6-6 and TRBJ2-1, with 7 bases aligning to TRBD1. Trimming removed 6 bases from V and 7 bases from J; junction bases left unmatched: 9. Germline V gene sequence: CDR1 MNHNY, CDR2 SVGAGI (reference sequence). This CDR3 is 14 amino acids long. The CDR3, as DNA: TGTGCCAGCAGAGGGAGACAGGGACCGAATGAGCAGTTCTTC. It encodes CASRGRQGPNEQFF.

This chain links TRBV10-1 with TRBJ2-7; D may be TRBD1 (5 bases). V lost 2 bases, J lost 7 bases, and 15 bases lay in between. Looked up from germline, CDR1 is WNHNN and CDR2 is SYGVQD (reference sequence). The CDR3 has 14 amino acids. Written as DNA, the CDR3 is TGCGCCAGCAGTGAGCGGCAGGGAAAAGGGGAGCAGTACTTC. This encodes CASSERQGKGEQYF.

This clone showed up just a few times. The chain joins TRBV9 to TRBJ1-3; 8 positions agree with TRBD1. The germline gives CDR1 SGDLS, CDR2 YYNGEE. This CDR3 is built from 18 residues. J gave up 0 bases and V 2 bases, and 10 bases lay outside the gene matches. The CDR3 DNA reads as TGTGCCAGCAGCGTTACCCCCCACAGGGGGAACTCTGGAAACACCATATATTTT. The encoded protein is CASSVTPHRGNSGNTIYF.

This clone came up once. This rearrangement joins TRBV6-5 to TRBJ1-4; a possible D gene is TRBD1 (5 bases). Looked up from germline, CDR1 is MNHEY and CDR2 is SVGAGI. The V and J ends lost 5 bases and 4 bases respectively, with 8 bases between them. The CDR3 spans 13 residues. In nucleotides, the CDR3 is TGTGCCAGCAGTCTGACAGTTAATGAAAAACTGTTTTTT. Encoded protein: CASSLTVNEKLFF.

This clone occurred a few times. J is TRBJ1-6 and V is TRBV19, with 7 bases lining up with TRBD1. Looked up from germline, CDR1 is LNHDA and CDR2 is SQIVND (reference sequence). Trimming removed 7 bases from V and 9 bases from J; junction bases left unmatched: 6. The CDR3 extends over 13 amino acids. The CDR3 sequence is CASIHPGGSPLHF. In DNA form, the CDR3 reads TGTGCCAGTATTCATCCAGGGGGTTCACCCCTCCACTTT.

The rearrangement uses TRBV4-3 and TRBJ2-2; 8 bases match TRBD1. This CDR3 has 14 residues. Germline V gene sequence: CDR1 LGHNA, CDR2 YSLEER. With V trimmed by 11 bases and J by 5 bases, 10 bases remained unmatched. CDR3 DNA sequence: TGCGCCCCAACCCGGCAGGGGGCGACCGGGGAGCTGTTTTTT. Its translation: CAPTRQGATGELFF.

The chain joins TRBV30 to TRBJ1-6, with TRBD1 as a possible D gene (5 bases). The CDR3 has 15 amino acids. In germline, CDR1 is GTSNPN, CDR2 SVGIG (reference sequence). The V end was cut by 5 bases, the J end by 5 bases, with 16 bases between. Written as DNA, the CDR3 is TGTGCCTGGGCACTCCCGGGACGGGATAATTCACCCCTCCACTTT. Protein: CAWALPGRDNSPLHF.

The CDR3: CAISQTEPTYEQYF. As DNA, the CDR3 is TGTGCCATCAGTCAGACGGAGCCCACCTACGAGCAGTACTTC. The chain joins TRBV10-3 to TRBJ2-7, with D unclear. Per the germline V gene, CDR1 is ENHRY and CDR2 is SYGVKD. The CDR3 has 14 amino acids. Trimming removed 5 bases from V and 2 bases from J, with 13 bases in between.

This chain joins TRBV30 and TRBJ1-3; D is uncertain. CDR3 length: 14 residues. V was shortened by 8 bases and J by 0 bases, with 14 bases between the two germline ends. Looked up from germline, CDR1 is GTSNPN and CDR2 is SVGIG (reference sequence). The CDR3 DNA reads as TGTGCCCAATCCCCGGGGTCCTCTGGAAACACCATATATTTT. Residues: CAQSPGSSGNTIYF.

The chain employs TRBV6-1 and TRBJ1-1; a weak D match, TRBD1 (6 bases). The CDR3 contains 14 residues. V was shortened by 3 bases and J by 4 bases, with 12 bases between the two germline ends. Germline lookup yields CDR1 MNHNS and CDR2 SASEGT. Here the CDR3 reads CASSDQAGVTEAFF. CDR3 bases: TGTGCCAGCAGTGACCAGGCAGGGGTCACTGAAGCTTTCTTT.

Regarding this clone: At one end, the junction sequence differs from germline, possibly due to a read error. V usage is TRBV25-1 and J usage is TRBJ1-2; the D is unclear. Germline values: CDR1 MGHDK, CDR2 SYGVNS. There are 17 residues in the CDR3. The CDR3 bases are TGTGCCAACAGTGAATGGTCGAACGGGTGGGAGCTCTATGGCTACACCTTC. It translates to CANSEWSNGWELYGYTF.

This clone appeared once. This sample also contains other DNA sequences that code for the same CDR3. This chain uses TRBV6-5 with TRBJ2-7; 7 nucleotides agree with TRBD2. CDR1 is MNHEY, CDR2 SVGAGI, per germline. The CDR3 is 13 residues long. After removal of 6 bases from V and 4 bases from J, the junction contained 6 bases not matched to a gene. As DNA, the CDR3 is TGTGCCAGCAGCCGGGGAGGGATATACGAGCAGTACTTC. Amino acid sequence: CASSRGGIYEQYF.